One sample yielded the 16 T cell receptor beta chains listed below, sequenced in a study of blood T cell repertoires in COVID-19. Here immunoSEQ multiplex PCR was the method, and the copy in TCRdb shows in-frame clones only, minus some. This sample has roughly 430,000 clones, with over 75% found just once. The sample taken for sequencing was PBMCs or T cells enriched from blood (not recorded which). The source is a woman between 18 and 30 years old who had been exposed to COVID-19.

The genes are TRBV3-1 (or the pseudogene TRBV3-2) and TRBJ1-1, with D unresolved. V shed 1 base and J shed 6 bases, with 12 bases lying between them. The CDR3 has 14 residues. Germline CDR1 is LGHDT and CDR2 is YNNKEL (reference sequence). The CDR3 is CASSQGEQPPEAFF. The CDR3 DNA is TGTGCCAGCAGCCAAGGAGAGCAACCCCCTGAAGCTTTCTTT.

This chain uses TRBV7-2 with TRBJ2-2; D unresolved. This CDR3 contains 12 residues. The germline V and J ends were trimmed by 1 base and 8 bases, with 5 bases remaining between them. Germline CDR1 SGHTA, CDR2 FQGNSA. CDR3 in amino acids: CASSLGSGELFF. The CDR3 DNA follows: TGTGCCAGCAGCTTAGGTTCAGGGGAGCTGTTTTTT. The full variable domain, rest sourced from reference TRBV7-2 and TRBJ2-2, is GAGVSQSPSNKVTEKGKDVELRCDPISGHTALYWYRQSLGQGLEFLIYFQGNSAPDKSGLPSDRFSAERTGGSVSTLTIQRTQQEDSAVYLCASSLGSGELFFGEGSRLTVL.

The CDR3 DNA follows: TGTGCCAGCAGCGTAAGCGGCCCCTACGAGCAGTACTTC. Residues: CASSVSGPYEQYF. The V gene is TRBV9, the J gene TRBJ2-7, with D possibly TRBD2 on 5 matching bases. Per germline, CDR1 SGDLS and CDR2 YYNGEE. Trimming shortened V by 1 base and J by 2 bases, and 7 bases separated the two germline ends. The CDR3 runs 13 residues. The variable domain in full, with the rest retrieved from reference TRBV9 and TRBJ2-7, is DSGVTQTPKHLITATGQRVTLRCSPRSGDLSVYWYQQSLDQGLQFLIQYYNGEERAKGNILERFSAQQFPDLHSELNLSSLELGDSALYFCASSVSGPYEQYFGPGTRLTVT.

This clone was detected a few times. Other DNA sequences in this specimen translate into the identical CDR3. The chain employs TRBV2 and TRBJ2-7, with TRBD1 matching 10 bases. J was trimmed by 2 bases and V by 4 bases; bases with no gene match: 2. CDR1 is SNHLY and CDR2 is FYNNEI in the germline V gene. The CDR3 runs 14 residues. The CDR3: CASSGGQGAYEQYF. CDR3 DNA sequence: TGTGCCAGCAGTGGAGGACAGGGGGCCTACGAGCAGTACTTC.

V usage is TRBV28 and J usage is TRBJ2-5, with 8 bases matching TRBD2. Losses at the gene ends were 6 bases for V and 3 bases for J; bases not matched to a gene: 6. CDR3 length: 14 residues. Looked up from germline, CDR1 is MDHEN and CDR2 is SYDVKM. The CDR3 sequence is CASSPGLVKETQYF. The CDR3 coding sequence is TGTGCCAGCAGCCCGGGACTAGTTAAAGAGACCCAGTACTTC.

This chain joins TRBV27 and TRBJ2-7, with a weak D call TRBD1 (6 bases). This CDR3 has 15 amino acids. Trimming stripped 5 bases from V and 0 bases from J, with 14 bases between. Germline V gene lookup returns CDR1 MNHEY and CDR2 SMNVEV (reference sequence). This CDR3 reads CASSLGQGTSYEQYF. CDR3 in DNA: TGTGCCAGCAGTCTTGGGCAGGGGACCTCCTACGAGCAGTACTTC.

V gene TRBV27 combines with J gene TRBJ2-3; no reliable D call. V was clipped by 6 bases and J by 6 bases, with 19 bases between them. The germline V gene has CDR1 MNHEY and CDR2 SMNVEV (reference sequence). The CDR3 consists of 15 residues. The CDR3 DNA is TGTGCCAGCAGACTTATCGGTTCTAGTGGGGATACGCAGTATTTT. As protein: CASRLIGSSGDTQYF.

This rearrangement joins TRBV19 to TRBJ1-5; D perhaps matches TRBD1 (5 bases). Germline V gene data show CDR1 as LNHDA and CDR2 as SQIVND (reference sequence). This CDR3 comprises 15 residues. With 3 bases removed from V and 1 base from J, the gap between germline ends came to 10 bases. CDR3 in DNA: TGTGCCAGTAGTATCACAGGACAAAGCAATCAGCCCCAGCATTTT. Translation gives CASSITGQSNQPQHF.

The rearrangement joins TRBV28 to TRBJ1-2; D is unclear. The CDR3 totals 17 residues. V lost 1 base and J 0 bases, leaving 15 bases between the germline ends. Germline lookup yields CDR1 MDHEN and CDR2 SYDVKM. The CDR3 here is CASSLFGSSEANYGYTF. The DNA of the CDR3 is TGTGCCAGCAGTTTATTCGGGTCCTCGGAAGCTAACTATGGCTACACCTTC.

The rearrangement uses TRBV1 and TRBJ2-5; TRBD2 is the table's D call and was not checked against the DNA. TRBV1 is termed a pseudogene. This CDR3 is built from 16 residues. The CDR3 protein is CTSSLPRLAGRETQYF. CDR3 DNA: TGCACCAGCAGCCTACCCCGACTAGCGGGAAGGGAGACCCAGTACTTC.

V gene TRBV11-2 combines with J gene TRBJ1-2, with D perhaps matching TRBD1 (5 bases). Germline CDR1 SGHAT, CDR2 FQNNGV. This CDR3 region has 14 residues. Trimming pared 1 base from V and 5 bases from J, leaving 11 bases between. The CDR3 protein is CASSLALQGYGYTF. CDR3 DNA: TGTGCCAGCAGCTTAGCGCTCCAGGGATATGGCTACACCTTC.

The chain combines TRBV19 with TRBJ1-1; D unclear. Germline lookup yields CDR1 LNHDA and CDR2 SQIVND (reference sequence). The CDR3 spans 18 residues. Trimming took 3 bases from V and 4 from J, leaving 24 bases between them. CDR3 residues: CASSMWVPSLRVGTEAFF. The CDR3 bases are TGTGCCAGTAGTATGTGGGTACCTTCCCTTCGGGTGGGCACTGAAGCTTTCTTT.

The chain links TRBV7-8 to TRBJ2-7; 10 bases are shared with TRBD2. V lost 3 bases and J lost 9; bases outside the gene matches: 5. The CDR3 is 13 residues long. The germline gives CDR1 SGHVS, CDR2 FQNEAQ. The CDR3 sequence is CASSFSGREGQYF. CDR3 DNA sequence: TGTGCCAGCAGCTTCAGCGGGAGGGAGGGGCAGTACTTC.

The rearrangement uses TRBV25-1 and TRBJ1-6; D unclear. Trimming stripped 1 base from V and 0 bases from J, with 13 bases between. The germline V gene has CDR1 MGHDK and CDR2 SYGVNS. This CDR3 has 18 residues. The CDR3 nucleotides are TGTGCCAGCAGTGAATCGGCCGAGCGTAGCTCCTATAATTCACCCCTCCACTTT. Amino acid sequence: CASSESAERSSYNSPLHF.

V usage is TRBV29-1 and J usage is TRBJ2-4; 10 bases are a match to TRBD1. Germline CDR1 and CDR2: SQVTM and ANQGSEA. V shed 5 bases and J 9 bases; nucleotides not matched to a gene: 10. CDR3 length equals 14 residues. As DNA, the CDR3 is TGCAGCGTTCAAAGCAAAGACAGGGGGCTCATTCAGTACTTC. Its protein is CSVQSKDRGLIQYF.

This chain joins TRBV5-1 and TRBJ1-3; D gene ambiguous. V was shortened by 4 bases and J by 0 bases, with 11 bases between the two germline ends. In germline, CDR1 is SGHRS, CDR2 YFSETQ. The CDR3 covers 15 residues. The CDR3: CASSQDFSSGNTIYF. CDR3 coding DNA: TGCGCCAGCAGCCAAGACTTTTCCTCTGGAAACACCATATATTTT.